A single sample is the source of the 30 T cell receptor beta chains below, sequenced in a study of T-cell memory formation after mild COVID-19. TCRdb fed the 5' RACE reads into MiXCR, producing one record per CDR3 protein. The repertoire includes about 49,000 distinct CDR3 sequences, 27% of them detected once, and roughly two fifths sits in the top ten. Sequencing was done on a sample of PBMCs or a T cell subset sorted from them (not recorded which). The source is a man aged 18 to 29 who had mild COVID-19 (a few samples of this study predate the infection). Cell type and time point are not known.

The V gene is TRBV6-2 or TRBV6-3, the J gene TRBJ2-1; D uncertain. V lost 5 bases and J 6 bases, leaving 17 bases between the germline ends. From germline, CDR1 is MNHEY and CDR2 SVGEGT. The CDR3 extends over 15 amino acids. DNA of the CDR3: TGTGCCAGCAGTAGATACCTACTCCCCTTCAATGAGCAGTTCTTC. This codes for CASSRYLLPFNEQFF.

This clonotype was detected only a few times. This chain uses TRBV4-1 with TRBJ1-5, with 8 bases identical to TRBD1. Germline assignment: CDR1 MGHRA and CDR2 YSYEKL. The CDR3 runs 15 residues. Unmatched junction bases numbered 4, after V lost 3 bases and J lost 3 bases. For the CDR3, the DNA is TGCGCCAGCAGCCACGACAGGGGAACCAATCAGCCCCAGCATTTT. This translates into CASSHDRGTNQPQHF.

This clonotype was picked up many times. The chain couples TRBV12-3 or TRBV12-4 to TRBJ2-5; D call uncertain. V lost 6 bases and J lost 4, with 6 bases in between. CDR3 size: 11 residues. The CDR3 is CASSLLETQYF. The CDR3, as DNA: TGTGCCAGCAGCTTACTAGAGACCCAGTACTTC.

The V and J genes are TRBV5-1 and TRBJ2-2, with D possibly TRBD1 on 5 matching bases. V dropped 4 bases and J dropped 4 bases, with 26 bases sitting between them. CDR1 SGHRS and CDR2 YFSETQ come from the germline V gene. The length of the CDR3 is 19 residues. The CDR3 nucleotides are TGCGCCAGCAGCCCCCCTCGGGCAGGGCCCGCGGTGGCCACCGGGGAGCTGTTTTTT. Amino acids: CASSPPRAGPAVATGELFF. Variable domain in full (rest from reference TRBV5-1 and TRBJ2-2): KAGVTQTPRYLIKTRGQQVTLSCSPISGHRSVSWYQQTPGQGLQFLFEYFSETQRNKGNFPGRFSGRQFSNSRSEMNVSTLELGDSALYLCASSPPRAGPAVATGELFFGEGSRLTVL.

V usage is TRBV6-5 and J usage is TRBJ2-7, with TRBD2 matching over 13 bases. J gave up 7 bases and V 5 bases, and 8 bases lay outside the gene matches. Germline-derived CDR1 and CDR2 are MNHEY and SVGAGI. This CDR3 is built from 15 residues. The CDR3 DNA sequence: TGTGCCAGCAGTCTAGGGACTAGCGGGGCTGGGGAGCAGTACTTC. Its translation: CASSLGTSGAGEQYF.

The table lists this clonotype with a few counts. V and J are TRBV4-3 and TRBJ2-1; either TRBD1 or TRBD2 may supply D (5 bases each). V was shortened by 2 bases and J by 7 bases, with 9 bases between the two germline ends. CDR3 length: 13 residues. CDR1 LGHNA and CDR2 YSLEER come from the germline V gene. The CDR3 DNA follows: TGCGCCAGCAGCCAATCTGGGGGAAATGAGCAGTTCTTC. Residues: CASSQSGGNEQFF.

This clonotype was detected a few times. The chain links TRBV27 to TRBJ2-3; D possibly uses TRBD1 or TRBD2 (5 bases each). The ends were cut back, 8 bases at V and 6 bases at J, with 24 bases in the middle. Germline CDR1 is MNHEY and CDR2 is SMNVEV (reference sequence). CDR3 length equals 16 residues. The CDR3, as DNA: TGTGCCAGCGGCCCCGGGGCCTACCGGCTATTGGATACGCAGTATTTT. This translates into CASGPGAYRLLDTQYF.

The chain employs TRBV12-3 or TRBV12-4 and TRBJ2-1; D possibly matches TRBD1 or TRBD2 (7 bases each). There are 16 residues in the CDR3. The V end was cut by 2 bases, the J end by 8 bases, with 19 bases between. The CDR3 bases are TGTGCCAGCAGTTTAACCCCAGGGGGGGCCGAGGATGAGCAGTTCTTC. This sequence encodes CASSLTPGGAEDEQFF.

This CDR3 is CASSQEGVGQGPYNEQFF. The DNA of the CDR3 is TGCGCCAGCAGCCAAGAGGGTGTCGGACAGGGGCCCTACAATGAGCAGTTCTTC. The V and J genes are TRBV4-3 and TRBJ2-1; 9 nucleotides align to TRBD1. J gave up 2 bases and V 0 bases, and 8 bases lay outside the gene matches. There are 18 residues in the CDR3. The germline gives CDR1 LGHNA, CDR2 YSLEER.

This clonotype was counted many times. V is TRBV20-1 and J is TRBJ2-1; a weak D match, TRBD1 (6 bases). Trimming removed 3 bases from V and 5 bases from J, with 14 bases in between. This CDR3 is built from 14 residues. The germline gives CDR1 DFQATT, CDR2 SNEGSKA (reference sequence). The CDR3 reads CSARSEDRHNEQFF. DNA for the CDR3: TGCAGTGCTAGGAGCGAGGACAGACACAATGAGCAGTTCTTC.

A few counts support this clonotype. The rearrangement joins TRBV7-6 to TRBJ2-1; 8 bases line up with TRBD1. With 6 bases clipped from V and 5 bases from J, the junction kept 6 bases outside the gene matches. The germline gives CDR1 SGHVS, CDR2 FNYEAQ. This CDR3 spans 14 amino acids. The DNA of the CDR3 is TGTGCCAGCAGTTTTCGACAGGGGAACAATGAGCAGTTCTTC. Protein product: CASSFRQGNNEQFF. Full variable domain (rest looked up from reference TRBV7-6 and TRBJ2-1): GAGVSQSPRYKVTKRGQDVALRCDPISGHVSLYWYRQALGQGPEFLTYFNYEAQQDKSGLPNDRFSAERPEGSISTLTIQRTEQRDSAMYRCASSFRQGNNEQFFGPGTRLTVL.

The V call is TRBV7-2, the J call TRBJ2-3; TRBD2 agrees at 9 bases. V gave up 5 bases and J gave up 3 bases; unmatched junction bases: 15. Germline CDR1 SGHTA, CDR2 FQGNSA. The CDR3 spans 18 residues. CDR3 in DNA: TGTGCCAGCAGCCCCCCATTGTGGACTAGCGTTGGAACAGATACGCAGTATTTT. Translation gives CASSPPLWTSVGTDTQYF.

The genes are TRBV4-3 and TRBJ2-2; TRBD1 might be the D (6 bases). Germline lookup yields CDR1 LGHNA and CDR2 YSLEER. The CDR3 consists of 16 residues. The ends were cut back, 1 base at V and 6 bases at J, with 15 bases in the middle. The CDR3 region has the DNA TGCGCCAGCAGCCAAGGGGGGACATTCTGGGCCGGGGAGCTGTTTTTT. Protein sequence: CASSQGGTFWAGELFF.

This rearrangement joins TRBV6-5 to TRBJ1-1; 8 nucleotides agree with TRBD1. This CDR3 has 16 amino acids. V was clipped by 1 base and J by 3 bases; unmatched bases: 7. Germline CDR1 is MNHEY and CDR2 is SVGAGI. CDR3 loop: CASSYLAQGAYTEAFF. The CDR3 DNA reads as TGTGCCAGCAGTTACTTGGCTCAGGGGGCTTACACTGAAGCTTTCTTT.

The chain combines TRBV7-2 with TRBJ2-3; 7 positions agree with TRBD2. CDR3 length equals 19 residues. Trimming at V came to 0 bases and at J to 0 bases, leaving 12 bases not matched to a gene. Germline V CDR1 and CDR2: SGHTA, FQGNSA. As DNA, the CDR3 is TGTGCCAGCAGCTTAGCCCTCCCATCTACTAGCGTTAGCACAGATACGCAGTATTTT. Translated: CASSLALPSTSVSTDTQYF.

This CDR3 reads CASSLAGRGFQETQYF. CDR3 DNA sequence: TGTGCCAGCAGCTTAGCGGGCAGGGGGTTTCAAGAGACCCAGTACTTC. The rearrangement links TRBV7-2 to TRBJ2-5; 7 positions match TRBD1. The junction had 6 bases not matched to a gene; V was cut back by 0 bases and J by 2 bases. The CDR3 is 16 amino acids. Per germline, CDR1 SGHTA and CDR2 FQGNSA.

This clonotype was found a few times. The gene calls are TRBV27 and TRBJ2-7; weak D call: TRBD1 (5 bases). V was clipped by 9 bases and J by 2 bases, with 14 bases between them. The V gene's germline CDR1 is MNHEY and CDR2 SMNVEV (reference sequence). The CDR3 runs to 13 residues. The CDR3 DNA reads TGTGCCAGTGGGCGGACAAGCACCTACGAGCAGTACTTC. It translates to CASGRTSTYEQYF.

This clonotype showed up just a few times. This chain joins TRBV5-1 and TRBJ2-3, with 10 bases identical to TRBD2. V gave up 3 bases and J gave up 2 bases; unmatched junction bases: 6. This CDR3 has 16 amino acids. In germline, CDR1 is SGHRS, CDR2 YFSETQ. The chain's CDR3 is CASSYVLAGTTDTQYF. The CDR3 region has the DNA TGCGCCAGCAGCTACGTACTAGCGGGGACCACAGATACGCAGTATTTT.

The gene calls are TRBV9 and TRBJ2-3, with TRBD1 matching 9 bases. V lost 0 bases to trimming and J lost 6 bases; unmatched junction nucleotides: 5. The CDR3 covers 15 residues. Germline values: CDR1 SGDLS, CDR2 YYNGEE. DNA for the CDR3: TGTGCCAGCAGCGTAGCTACAGGGGGCGCGGATACGCAGTATTTT. As protein: CASSVATGGADTQYF.

The chain has TRBV20-1 and TRBJ2-7, with TRBD1 identical over 10 bases. The germline V gene has CDR1 DFQATT and CDR2 SNEGSKA (reference sequence). Trimming removed 3 bases from V and 5 bases from J; junction bases left unmatched: 4. This CDR3 is 13 amino acids long. CDR3 sequence: CSARGTGVHEQYV. The CDR3 bases are TGCAGTGCTAGGGGGACAGGGGTCCACGAGCAGTACGTC.

The rearrangement joins TRBV6-6 to TRBJ1-2, with D maybe TRBD1 (5 bases). The CDR3 runs 13 residues. With 4 bases removed from V and 8 bases from J, the gap between germline ends came to 14 bases. Looked up from germline, CDR1 is MNHNY and CDR2 is SVGAGI (reference sequence). The CDR3 protein is CASSSRGIGGYTF. For the CDR3, the DNA is TGTGCCAGCAGTTCAAGGGGAATTGGAGGCTACACCTTC.

The genes are TRBV5-1 and TRBJ2-6, with 7 bases matching TRBD2. With 4 bases clipped from V and 0 bases from J, the junction kept 1 base outside the gene matches. Per germline, CDR1 SGHRS and CDR2 YFSETQ. There are 15 residues in the CDR3. In DNA, the CDR3 is TGCGCCAGCAGCGCGGGGGACTCTGGGGCCAACGTCCTGACTTTC. Translating it yields CASSAGDSGANVLTF.

This clonotype appeared a few times. CDR3 residues: CASAQVRLDTQYF. The CDR3 bases are TGTGCCAGCGCTCAGGTGCGCTTAGATACGCAGTATTTT. The chain has TRBV6-6 and TRBJ2-3; no clear D gene. This CDR3 has 13 amino acids. From germline, CDR1 is MNHNY and CDR2 SVGAGI (reference sequence). The V end was cut by 8 bases, the J end by 5 bases, with 14 bases between.

This clonotype has only a few counts. The V gene is TRBV4-1, the J gene TRBJ1-1, with D perhaps TRBD1 (6 bases). There are 17 residues in the CDR3. V was shortened by 4 bases and J by 0 bases, with 18 bases between the two germline ends. Germline lookup yields CDR1 MGHRA and CDR2 YSYEKL. The CDR3 region is CASSPRARGRLNTEAFF. The CDR3 DNA follows: TGCGCCAGCAGCCCACGAGCCAGGGGTAGGTTGAACACTGAAGCTTTCTTT.

The chain is built from TRBV20-1 and TRBJ1-1, with a possible D match to TRBD1 (5 bases). The CDR3 has 13 residues. Per the germline V gene, CDR1 is DFQATT and CDR2 is SNEGSKA (reference sequence). V shed 3 bases and J shed 6 bases, with 14 bases lying between them. CDR3 coding DNA: TGCAGTGCTAGCTATGCAGGGCGGGCTGAAGCTTTCTTT. This sequence encodes CSASYAGRAEAFF.

This clonotype was detected only a few times. The chain couples TRBV7-9 to TRBJ2-1; 9 nucleotides agree with TRBD1. The germline V gene encodes CDR1 SEHNR and CDR2 FQNEAQ (reference sequence). With V trimmed by 5 bases and J by 2 bases, 10 bases remained unmatched. The CDR3 is 17 residues long. The CDR3 is CASSIHRGQGPYNEQFF. The DNA of the CDR3 is TGTGCCAGCAGCATCCACAGGGGACAGGGCCCCTACAATGAGCAGTTCTTC.

This chain links TRBV27 with TRBJ1-1, with D possibly TRBD1 on 5 matching bases. This CDR3 region has 17 residues. In germline, CDR1 is MNHEY, CDR2 SMNVEV (reference sequence). Trimming left V 1 base short and J 0 bases short, with 15 bases between. CDR3 in DNA: TGTGCCAGCAGTTTATGGTCCCCAGGGAGGTTGAACACTGAAGCTTTCTTT. Amino acids: CASSLWSPGRLNTEAFF.

The chain carries TRBV7-6 and TRBJ1-6; tentatively, D is TRBD1 (5 bases). The CDR3 sequence is 15 residues long. Trimming pared 6 bases from V and 8 bases from J, leaving 17 bases between. CDR1 is SGHVS and CDR2 is FNYEAQ in the germline V gene. CDR3 loop: CASSPTPRVDSPLHF. The CDR3 coding sequence is TGTGCCAGCAGTCCAACCCCCAGGGTTGATTCACCCCTCCACTTT. Together with reference TRBV7-6 and TRBJ1-6, the CDR3 gives the full variable domain: GAGVSQSPRYKVTKRGQDVALRCDPISGHVSLYWYRQALGQGPEFLTYFNYEAQQDKSGLPNDRFSAERPEGSISTLTIQRTEQRDSAMYRCASSPTPRVDSPLHFGNGTRLTVT.

The chain combines TRBV7-8 with TRBJ2-3; D is ambiguous. Germline V gene lookup returns CDR1 SGHVS and CDR2 FQNEAQ. V lost 1 base and J 0 bases, leaving 11 bases between the germline ends. This CDR3 region has 16 residues. CDR3 sequence: CASSLELDTSTDTQYF. The CDR3 coding sequence is TGTGCCAGCAGCTTAGAACTCGACACTAGCACAGATACGCAGTATTTT. The full variable domain, completed using reference TRBV7-8 and TRBJ2-3, is GAGVSQSPRYKVAKRGQDVALRCDPISGHVSLFWYQQALGQGPEFLTYFQNEAQLDKSGLPSDRFFAERPEGSVSTLKIQRTQQEDSAVYLCASSLELDTSTDTQYFGPGTRLTVL.

This clonotype was seen a few times. The gene calls are TRBV6-5 and TRBJ2-1; 9 nucleotides match TRBD1. Trimming removed 0 bases from V and 3 bases from J; junction bases left unmatched: 12. Germline V gene sequence: CDR1 MNHEY, CDR2 SVGAGI. There are 19 residues in the CDR3. CDR3 residues: CASSYSYPPGQGNYNEQFF. The CDR3 DNA is TGTGCCAGCAGTTACTCGTATCCACCGGGACAGGGAAACTACAATGAGCAGTTCTTC.